These T cell receptor beta chains were read from a single sample in a study of Ad26.COV2.S vaccination and SARS-CoV-2 variants. Some clones are missing from TCRdb's copy, which holds only in-frame ones; the method was immunoSEQ multiplex PCR. The sample holds roughly 400,000 clones; around 89% are singletons and the top ten take around 1.8%. This specimen consisted of peripheral blood, obtained in a trial of Ad26.COV2.S vaccine versus placebo. These receptors were taken from a person between 18 and 65 years old who received the Ad26.COV2.S COVID-19 vaccine or a placebo. Each CDR3 is given with its conserved first and last residue. A D gene is named only where the DNA matches it firmly. Not every row has a clone size; where given, it reads once, few, many or a size class.

d_gene: .; abundance: .; v_gene: TRBV4-2; j_gene: TRBJ2-5; CDR3aa: CASSLEGQGSQETQYF; CDR3nt: TGTGCCAGCAGCCTAGAGGGGCAGGGGAGCCAAGAGACCCAGTACTTC
d_gene: TRBD1; abundance: .; v_gene: TRBV9; j_gene: TRBJ1-4; CDR3aa: CASSVDRGNEKLFF; CDR3nt: TGTGCCAGCAGCGTAGACAGGGGTAATGAAAAACTGTTTTTT
d_gene: .; abundance: .; v_gene: TRBV10-3; j_gene: TRBJ2-3; CDR3aa: CAISKQLASSTDTQYF; CDR3nt: TGTGCCATCAGCAAACAACTAGCTAGCAGCACAGATACGCAGTATTTT
d_gene: .; abundance: once; v_gene: TRBV19; j_gene: TRBJ2-5; CDR3aa: CASSMGGTGGFQETQYF; CDR3nt: TGTGCCAGTAGTATGGGGGGGACAGGTGGATTTCAAGAGACCCAGTACTTC
d_gene: .; abundance: few; v_gene: TRBV10-1; j_gene: TRBJ1-5; CDR3aa: CASGTLVNQPQHF; CDR3nt: TGCGCCAGTGGGACTCTCGTCAATCAGCCCCAGCATTTT
d_gene: .; abundance: .; v_gene: TRBV27; j_gene: TRBJ2-1; CDR3aa: CASSFPTLNEQFF; CDR3nt: TGTGCCAGCAGTTTTCCAACCTTAAATGAGCAGTTCTTC
d_gene: .; abundance: .; v_gene: TRBV6-1; j_gene: TRBJ1-1; CDR3aa: CASSEGDPRGTEAFF; CDR3nt: TGTGCCAGCAGTGAAGGAGACCCCCGCGGCACTGAAGCTTTCTTT
d_gene: .; abundance: .; v_gene: TRBV7-9; j_gene: TRBJ2-7; CDR3aa: CASSPRDFPYEQYF; CDR3nt: TGTGCCAGCAGCCCCCGGGACTTCCCCTACGAGCAGTACTTC
d_gene: .; abundance: .; v_gene: TRBV29-1; j_gene: TRBJ2-1; CDR3aa: CSVVAANEQFF; CDR3nt: TGCAGCGTTGTGGCAGCCAATGAGCAGTTCTTC
d_gene: .; abundance: few; v_gene: TRBV5-3; j_gene: TRBJ1-1; CDR3aa: CARSPRGTVNTEAFF; CDR3nt: TGTGCCAGAAGCCCGAGGGGGACGGTGAACACTGAAGCTTTCTTT
d_gene: TRBD1; abundance: .; v_gene: TRBV19; j_gene: TRBJ1-4; CDR3aa: CASQNPGPDRGVEKLFF; CDR3nt: TGTGCCAGTCAAAACCCCGGTCCGGACAGGGGGGTTGAAAAACTGTTTTTT
d_gene: .; abundance: few; v_gene: TRBV6-5; j_gene: TRBJ2-7; CDR3aa: CASSSGPYEQYF; CDR3nt: TGTGCCAGCAGTAGCGGACCCTACGAGCAGTACTTC
d_gene: .; abundance: .; v_gene: TRBV14; j_gene: TRBJ2-7; CDR3aa: CASSQLSTNGLYEQYF; CDR3nt: TGTGCCAGCAGCCAACTCTCTACAAACGGGCTCTACGAGCAGTACTTC
d_gene: TRBD2; abundance: .; v_gene: TRBV3-1/TRBV3-2; j_gene: TRBJ2-1; CDR3aa: CASSQEAPTSGRALEDEQFF; CDR3nt: TGTGCCAGCAGCCAAGAGGCCCCCACTAGCGGGAGGGCCCTCGAGGATGAGCAGTTCTTC
d_gene: TRBD2; abundance: .; v_gene: TRBV30; j_gene: TRBJ2-7; CDR3aa: CAWKRAGTSYEQYF; CDR3nt: TGTGCCTGGAAACGGGCGGGGACTAGTTACGAGCAGTACTTC
d_gene: TRBD1; abundance: .; v_gene: TRBV6-5; j_gene: TRBJ1-1; CDR3aa: CASTWDRGNTEAFF; CDR3nt: TGTGCCAGCACCTGGGACAGGGGGAACACTGAAGCTTTCTTT
d_gene: .; abundance: .; v_gene: TRBV29-1; j_gene: TRBJ1-1; CDR3aa: CSGQRMNTEAFF; CDR3nt: TGCAGCGGACAGAGAATGAACACTGAAGCTTTCTTT
d_gene: TRBD2; abundance: .; v_gene: TRBV7-2; j_gene: TRBJ2-7; CDR3aa: CASSLISGGSYEQYF; CDR3nt: TGTGCCAGCAGCTTAATTAGCGGGGGCTCCTACGAGCAGTACTTC
d_gene: TRBD2; abundance: .; v_gene: TRBV3-1/TRBV3-2; j_gene: TRBJ2-5; CDR3aa: CASSPRLAGGQETQYF; CDR3nt: TGTGCCAGCAGCCCCAGACTAGCGGGAGGCCAAGAGACCCAGTACTTC
d_gene: TRBD1; abundance: once; v_gene: TRBV19; j_gene: TRBJ1-3; CDR3aa: CASSPRDSLSGNTIYF; CDR3nt: TGTGCCAGTAGTCCCCGGGACAGTCTCTCTGGAAACACCATATATTTT
d_gene: TRBD2; abundance: .; v_gene: TRBV18; j_gene: TRBJ2-1; CDR3aa: CASSPRGLAGEEQFF; CDR3nt: TGTGCCAGCTCACCGAGGGGGCTAGCGGGAGAAGAGCAGTTCTTC
d_gene: .; abundance: .; v_gene: TRBV7-2; j_gene: TRBJ2-6; CDR3aa: CASSLGPFGVTGANVLTF; CDR3nt: TGTGCCAGCAGCTTAGGTCCGTTCGGGGTTACTGGGGCCAACGTCCTGACTTTC
d_gene: .; abundance: .; v_gene: TRBV30; j_gene: TRBJ2-2; CDR3aa: CAWSVGAGVNTGELFF; CDR3nt: TGTGCCTGGAGTGTAGGGGCAGGGGTAAACACCGGGGAGCTGTTTTTT
d_gene: .; abundance: .; v_gene: TRBV11-1; j_gene: TRBJ2-7; CDR3aa: CASSMGPSNSYEQYF; CDR3nt: TGTGCCAGCAGCATGGGACCGTCGAATTCCTACGAGCAGTACTTC
d_gene: TRBD1; abundance: .; v_gene: TRBV7-9; j_gene: TRBJ2-7; CDR3aa: CASSPSSGQGSLYEQYF; CDR3nt: TGTGCCAGCAGCCCCTCCTCGGGACAGGGATCCTTATACGAGCAGTACTTC
d_gene: .; abundance: .; v_gene: TRBV30; j_gene: TRBJ2-6; CDR3aa: CAWAREGAPSHSGANVLTF; CDR3nt: TGTGCCTGGGCCCGGGAGGGGGCCCCATCCCACTCTGGGGCCAACGTCCTGACTTTC
d_gene: .; abundance: once; v_gene: TRBV27; j_gene: TRBJ2-7; CDR3aa: CASSLSPRYGYEQYF; CDR3nt: TGTGCCAGCAGTTTATCCCCCAGATATGGGTACGAGCAGTACTTC
d_gene: .; abundance: few; v_gene: TRBV6-1; j_gene: TRBJ1-4; CDR3aa: CASSEGISRREKLFF; CDR3nt: TGTGCCAGCAGTGAAGGGATCTCGAGGCGCGAAAAACTGTTTTTT
d_gene: TRBD1; abundance: .; v_gene: TRBV18; j_gene: TRBJ2-7; CDR3aa: CASSPGTGGEQYF; CDR3nt: TGTGCCAGCTCACCCGGGACAGGGGGCGAGCAGTACTTC
d_gene: .; abundance: .; v_gene: TRBV6-2/TRBV6-3; j_gene: TRBJ2-7; CDR3aa: CASSYSGGIYEQYF; CDR3nt: TGTGCCAGCAGTTACTCTGGCGGAATCTACGAGCAGTACTTC
d_gene: TRBD1; abundance: .; v_gene: TRBV19; j_gene: TRBJ1-3; CDR3aa: CASSPNVGTASGNTIYF; CDR3nt: TGTGCCAGTAGTCCTAACGTAGGGACAGCCTCTGGAAACACCATATATTTT
d_gene: TRBD1; abundance: .; v_gene: TRBV4-1; j_gene: TRBJ2-7; CDR3aa: CASSHPQGKLDEQYF; CDR3nt: TGCGCCAGCAGCCACCCACAGGGGAAGTTGGACGAGCAGTACTTC
d_gene: TRBD1; abundance: .; v_gene: TRBV6-5; j_gene: TRBJ1-1; CDR3aa: CASSSGGWVTEAFF; CDR3nt: TGTGCCAGCAGTTCAGGGGGCTGGGTCACTGAAGCTTTCTTT
d_gene: TRBD2; abundance: .; v_gene: TRBV19; j_gene: TRBJ2-1; CDR3aa: CASRGGLAGYNEQFF; CDR3nt: TGTGCCAGTAGGGGGGGACTAGCGGGCTACAATGAGCAGTTCTTC
d_gene: .; abundance: .; v_gene: TRBV2; j_gene: TRBJ1-2; CDR3aa: CASSGPRGQYYGYTF; CDR3nt: TGTGCCAGCAGTGGTCCCCGTGGACAGTACTATGGCTACACCTTC
d_gene: TRBD2; abundance: .; v_gene: TRBV6-2/TRBV6-3; j_gene: TRBJ2-7; CDR3aa: CASSPVGGRVSYEQYF; CDR3nt: TGTGCCAGCAGTCCCGTGGGGGGGAGAGTCTCCTACGAGCAGTACTTC
d_gene: TRBD2; abundance: .; v_gene: TRBV3-1/TRBV3-2; j_gene: TRBJ2-5; CDR3aa: CASSLSGRAEETQYF; CDR3nt: TGTGCCAGCAGCTTAAGCGGGAGGGCCGAAGAGACCCAGTACTTC
d_gene: .; abundance: .; v_gene: TRBV5-4; j_gene: TRBJ2-2; CDR3aa: CASSLGELSTGELFF; CDR3nt: TGTGCCAGCAGCCTGGGGGAGTTGAGCACCGGGGAGCTGTTTTTT
d_gene: .; abundance: .; v_gene: TRBV19; j_gene: TRBJ2-3; CDR3aa: CASSIRDTQYF; CDR3nt: TGTGCCAGTAGTATACGAGATACGCAGTATTTT
d_gene: .; abundance: .; v_gene: TRBV5-1; j_gene: TRBJ2-4; CDR3aa: CASSPGGGRENIQYF; CDR3nt: TGCGCCAGCAGCCCAGGGGGAGGGCGCGAAAACATTCAGTACTTC
d_gene: TRBD1; abundance: .; v_gene: TRBV3-1/TRBV3-2; j_gene: TRBJ1-2; CDR3aa: CASSLSTGVYGYTF; CDR3nt: TGTGCCAGCAGCCTATCGACAGGGGTCTATGGCTACACCTTC
d_gene: TRBD2; abundance: .; v_gene: TRBV14; j_gene: TRBJ2-1; CDR3aa: CASSHQTSGSSNEQFF; CDR3nt: TGTGCCAGCAGCCACCAAACTAGCGGGAGTAGCAATGAGCAGTTCTTC
d_gene: .; abundance: .; v_gene: TRBV23-1; j_gene: TRBJ2-7; CDR3aa: CASSRQTVTYEQYF; CDR3nt: TGCGCCAGCAGCCGACAAACGGTTACCTACGAGCAGTACTTC
d_gene: TRBD2; abundance: .; v_gene: TRBV5-1; j_gene: TRBJ2-1; CDR3aa: CASSLALAGGNEQFF; CDR3nt: TGCGCCAGCAGCTTGGCGCTAGCGGGGGGCAATGAGCAGTTCTTC
d_gene: .; abundance: .; v_gene: TRBV10-3; j_gene: TRBJ1-5; CDR3aa: CAISEFTGQPQHF; CDR3nt: TGTGCCATCAGTGAGTTTACAGGGCAGCCCCAGCATTTT
d_gene: .; abundance: .; v_gene: TRBV5-6; j_gene: TRBJ2-1; CDR3aa: CASSPRWGEQFF; CDR3nt: TGTGCCAGCAGCCCACGTTGGGGTGAGCAGTTCTTC
d_gene: TRBD2; abundance: .; v_gene: TRBV12-3/TRBV12-4; j_gene: TRBJ2-3; CDR3aa: CASSLSGREAQYF; CDR3nt: TGTGCCAGCAGTTTGTCCGGGCGGGAGGCGCAGTATTTT
d_gene: .; abundance: once; v_gene: TRBV5-4; j_gene: TRBJ2-1; CDR3aa: CASTLGREQFF; CDR3nt: TGTGCCAGCACCTTGGGGCGGGAGCAGTTCTTC
d_gene: TRBD1; abundance: .; v_gene: TRBV27; j_gene: TRBJ1-6; CDR3aa: CASSYGTGANSPLHF; CDR3nt: TGTGCCAGCAGTTACGGGACAGGGGCTAATTCACCCCTCCACTTT
d_gene: .; abundance: .; v_gene: TRBV24-1; j_gene: TRBJ1-5; CDR3aa: CATSDSGGQPQHF; CDR3nt: TGTGCCACCAGTGATTCCGGAGGTCAGCCCCAGCATTTT
d_gene: .; abundance: .; v_gene: TRBV3-1/TRBV3-2; j_gene: TRBJ2-7; CDR3aa: CASSHREAGYEQYF; CDR3nt: TGTGCCAGCAGCCATAGGGAGGCGGGCTACGAGCAGTACTTC
d_gene: .; abundance: .; v_gene: TRBV29-1; j_gene: TRBJ1-2; CDR3aa: CSVEGQPHGDGYTF; CDR3nt: TGCAGCGTTGAAGGACAGCCCCACGGAGATGGCTACACCTTC
d_gene: .; abundance: .; v_gene: TRBV5-1; j_gene: TRBJ2-7; CDR3aa: CASSLLSGVEQYF; CDR3nt: TGCGCCAGCAGCTTACTTTCTGGGGTCGAGCAGTACTTC
d_gene: .; abundance: .; v_gene: TRBV24-1; j_gene: TRBJ2-3; CDR3aa: CATSDLIGPSTDTQYF; CDR3nt: TGTGCCACCAGTGATTTGATCGGGCCTAGCACAGATACGCAGTATTTT
d_gene: TRBD2; abundance: .; v_gene: TRBV10-1; j_gene: TRBJ2-1; CDR3aa: CASRKGTSGRDNEQFF; CDR3nt: TGCGCCAGCAGAAAGGGGACTAGCGGGAGAGATAATGAGCAGTTCTTC